What follows is one T cell receptor beta chain and its context. The repertoire was sequenced with immunoSEQ multiplex PCR; TCRdb's copy has only in-frame clones and lacks some. The sample lists tens of thousands of clones, more than 75% seen once, with about 3.1% in the top ten. The entry originates in a study of control samples from healthy donors and cancer patients. The V gene's germline CDR1 is GTSNPN and CDR2 SVGIG (reference sequence). The CDR3 extends over 13 amino acids. With 5 bases removed from V and 7 bases from J, the gap between germline ends came to 15 bases. The sequence was collected from a woman between 45 and 65 years old with lung cancer. The chain combines TRBV30 with TRBJ1-5; D is undetermined. The source material was PBMCs. The DNA for the CDR3 is TGTGCCTGGGTTGTATGGCAACGGCAGCCCCAGCATTTT. As protein: CAWVVWQRQPQHF.